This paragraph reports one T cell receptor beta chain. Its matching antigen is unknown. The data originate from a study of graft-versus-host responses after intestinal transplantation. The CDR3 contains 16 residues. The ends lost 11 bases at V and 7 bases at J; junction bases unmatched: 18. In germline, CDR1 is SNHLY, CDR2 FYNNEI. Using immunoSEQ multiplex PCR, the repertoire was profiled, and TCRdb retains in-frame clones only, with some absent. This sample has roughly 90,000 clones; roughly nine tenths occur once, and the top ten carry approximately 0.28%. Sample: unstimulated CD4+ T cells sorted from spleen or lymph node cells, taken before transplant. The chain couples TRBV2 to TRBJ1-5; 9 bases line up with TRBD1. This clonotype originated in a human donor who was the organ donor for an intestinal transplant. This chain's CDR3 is CASHMGQGRGGQPQHF. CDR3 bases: TGTGCCTCGCACATGGGACAGGGACGTGGCGGGCAGCCCCAGCATTTT. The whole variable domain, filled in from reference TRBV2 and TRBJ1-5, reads EPEVTQTPSHQVTQMGQEVILRCVPISNHLYFYWYRQILGQKVEFLVSFYNNEISEKSEIFDDQFSVERPDGSNFTLKIRSTKLEDSAMYFCASHMGQGRGGQPQHFGDGTRLSIL.